The 4 T cell receptor beta chains below all came from one sample that was sequenced in a study of T-cell memory formation after mild COVID-19. TCRdb passed the 5' RACE reads through MiXCR, listing each CDR3 protein once. The sample consists of under 300,000 distinct CDR3 sequences, roughly 18% of them appearing once. Sequencing was carried out using PBMCs or a T cell subset sorted from them (not recorded which). The receptors were gathered from a man between 18 and 35 years old who had mild COVID-19 (a few samples of this study predate the infection). Cell type and time point are not known.

This clonotype showed up many times. The rearrangement links TRBV27 to TRBJ1-4, with TRBD1 matching 7 bases. Trimming took 6 bases from V and 8 from J; bases not matched to a gene: 6. This CDR3 has 13 amino acids. CDR1 is MNHEY, CDR2 SMNVEV, per germline (reference sequence). The CDR3 DNA reads as TGTGCCAGCAGCCGACAGGGTGGGGAAAAACTGTTTTTT. As protein: CASSRQGGEKLFF.

The genes are TRBV15 and TRBJ1-1, with D maybe TRBD1 (5 bases). The germline V and J ends were trimmed by 0 bases and 2 bases, with 10 bases remaining between them. From germline, CDR1 is LNHNV and CDR2 YYDKDF (reference sequence). This CDR3 region has 15 residues. CDR3 DNA: TGTGCCACCAGCAGAGATCGAGGGGTTAACACTGAAGCTTTCTTT. Amino acid sequence: CATSRDRGVNTEAFF.

In its sample, this clonotype was seen a few times. The chain couples TRBV7-2 to TRBJ2-2, with 11 bases matching TRBD2. CDR1 and CDR2 (germline): SGHTA, FQGNSA. V lost 5 bases and J lost 9; bases outside the gene matches: 14. This CDR3 has 17 amino acids. In DNA form, the CDR3 reads TGTGCCAGCAGCGCCCCGGGACTAGCGGCCCTTCACCGGGAGCTGTTTTTT. It codes for CASSAPGLAALHRELFF.

The chain joins TRBV5-1 to TRBJ1-4; D remains ambiguous. V dropped 0 bases and J dropped 5 bases, with 8 bases sitting between them. The length of the CDR3 is 14 residues. Germline loops: CDR1 SGHRS, CDR2 YFSETQ. CDR3 residues: CASSLEVQNEKLFF. For the CDR3, the DNA is TGCGCCAGCAGCTTGGAGGTCCAAAATGAAAAACTGTTTTTT. The variable domain in full, with the rest retrieved from reference TRBV5-1 and TRBJ1-4, is KAGVTQTPRYLIKTRGQQVTLSCSPISGHRSVSWYQQTPGQGLQFLFEYFSETQRNKGNFPGRFSGRQFSNSRSEMNVSTLELGDSALYLCASSLEVQNEKLFFGSGTQLSVL.